The 16 T cell receptor beta chains given below trace back to one sample, sequenced in a study of cytomegalovirus exposure and HLA in healthy donors. PCR amplification relied on 60 Vbeta primers (plus 13 Jbeta primers). Clones were read by immunoSEQ multiplex PCR, and TCRdb kept only the in-frame ones, dropping some. The sample contains approximately 97,000 clones, about 81% of which appear only once. The sequenced sample consisted of PBMCs. The receptors shown here come from a man aged 35 to 55 in good health and CMV-seropositive.

J is TRBJ1-2 and V is TRBV10-3; 7 positions match TRBD1. V dropped 6 bases and J dropped 1; count of bases not matched to a gene: 2. CDR1 is ENHRY and CDR2 is SYGVKD in the germline V gene. The CDR3 consists of 13 residues. This CDR3 is CAIRGTDNYGYTF. The CDR3 region has the DNA TGTGCCATCAGGGGGACAGATAACTATGGCTACACCTTC.

The chain employs TRBV7-3 and TRBJ1-2, with 8 bases lining up with TRBD1. Germline V gene sequence: CDR1 SGHTA, CDR2 FQGTGA. The CDR3 runs to 16 residues. V was clipped by 2 bases and J by 8 bases; unmatched bases: 13. CDR3 DNA sequence: TGTGCCAGCAGCTTACTCGACAGGGGATCGTCCTTAGGCTACACCTTC. It encodes CASSLLDRGSSLGYTF.

This clone was found once. The chain joins TRBV5-1 to TRBJ2-1; D gene unclear. V was trimmed by 0 bases and J by 5 bases, leaving 6 bases between them. The germline V gene encodes CDR1 SGHRS and CDR2 YFSETQ. This CDR3 region has 13 residues. Here the CDR3 DNA reads TGCGCCAGCAGCTTGGGTGACAACAATGAGCAGTTCTTC. It codes for CASSLGDNNEQFF. Together with reference TRBV5-1 and TRBJ2-1, the CDR3 gives the full variable domain: KAGVTQTPRYLIKTRGQQVTLSCSPISGHRSVSWYQQTPGQGLQFLFEYFSETQRNKGNFPGRFSGRQFSNSRSEMNVSTLELGDSALYLCASSLGDNNEQFFGPGTRLTVL.

The V call is TRBV2, the J call TRBJ2-7; 7 bases agree with TRBD1. J lost 3 bases, V lost 7 bases, and 9 bases had no gene match. This CDR3 contains 14 residues. Germline V gene lookup returns CDR1 SNHLY and CDR2 FYNNEI. CDR3 coding DNA: TGTGCCAGCACCAAAACCTGGGACAGCTACGAGCAGTACTTC. Amino acids: CASTKTWDSYEQYF.

The chain is built from TRBV27 and TRBJ2-1; the match to TRBD1 covers 8 bases. CDR1 is MNHEY, CDR2 SMNVEV, per germline (reference sequence). V was clipped by 1 base and J by 5 bases; unmatched bases: 10. The CDR3 is made up of 17 amino acids. CDR3: CASSLFWDQGADNEQFF. CDR3 coding DNA: TGTGCCAGCAGTTTATTCTGGGATCAGGGGGCGGACAATGAGCAGTTCTTC.

V usage is TRBV7-2 and J usage is TRBJ2-1; TRBD2 agrees at 9 bases. The CDR3 has 14 amino acids. Germline V gene sequence: CDR1 SGHTA, CDR2 FQGNSA. V was pared by 0 bases and J by 7 bases, with 1 base of the junction left unmatched. As DNA, the CDR3 is TGTGCCAGCAGCTTAGCTAGCGGGAGAAATGAGCAGTTCTTC. It yields the protein CASSLASGRNEQFF.

V and J are TRBV14 and TRBJ2-7, with unresolved D. Germline V CDR1 and CDR2: SGHDN, FVKESK. V was trimmed by 1 base and J by 7 bases, leaving 5 bases between them. This CDR3 has 11 residues. The CDR3 DNA is TGTGCCAGCAGCCAAGTAAAAGAGCAGTACTTC. It translates to CASSQVKEQYF.

V gene TRBV7-9 combines with J gene TRBJ2-2; 11 positions match TRBD1. Losses at the gene ends were 5 bases for V and 5 bases for J; bases not matched to a gene: 7. Germline lookup yields CDR1 SEHNR and CDR2 FQNEAQ (reference sequence). The CDR3 consists of 16 residues. In nucleotides, the CDR3 is TGTGCCAGCAGCCTTGGGACAGGGGGTGGAACCGGGGAGCTGTTTTTT. Its translation is CASSLGTGGGTGELFF.

The chain joins TRBV19 to TRBJ2-5, with unresolved D. Germline assignment: CDR1 LNHDA and CDR2 SQIVND (reference sequence). Trimming took off 5 bases at V and 0 bases at J, with 10 bases between the two ends. CDR3 length: 14 residues. The CDR3 is CASSRQAYQETQYF. The CDR3 DNA follows: TGTGCCAGTAGTCGCCAGGCTTACCAAGAGACCCAGTACTTC.

The chain carries TRBV5-4 and TRBJ2-5; D might be TRBD2 (8 bases). CDR3 length equals 17 residues. The V gene's germline CDR1 is SGHNT and CDR2 YYREEE (reference sequence). With 4 bases removed from V and 3 bases from J, the gap between germline ends came to 22 bases. The CDR3 reads CASSLGAGAQGEETQYF. In nucleotides, the CDR3 is TGTGCCAGCAGCCTGGGAGCGGGGGCCCAGGGGGAAGAGACCCAGTACTTC.

The rearrangement uses TRBV19 and TRBJ2-7; TRBD1 matches at 8 bases. This CDR3 spans 13 amino acids. Trimming took 8 bases from V and 7 from J; bases not matched to a gene: 10. Germline-derived CDR1 and CDR2 are LNHDA and SQIVND (reference sequence). This CDR3 is CASSSGQGREQYF. The CDR3 DNA follows: TGTGCCAGTTCCTCCGGACAGGGTAGGGAGCAGTACTTC.

J is TRBJ2-1 and V is TRBV5-1; 8 bases are a match to TRBD2. This CDR3 region has 16 residues. Germline loops: CDR1 SGHRS, CDR2 YFSETQ. The V segment lost 0 bases and the J segment 6 bases; nucleotides outside the gene matches: 8. The CDR3 DNA is TGCGCCAGCAGCTTGGGTTACGGCGGGGGGCCCAATGAGCAGTTCTTC. Translation: CASSLGYGGGPNEQFF.

The rearrangement links TRBV6-5 to TRBJ1-3; maybe TRBD1 (6 bases). CDR3 length: 14 amino acids. CDR1 is MNHEY and CDR2 is SVGAGI in the germline V gene. The germline V and J ends were trimmed by 5 bases and 0 bases, with 8 bases remaining between them. The DNA of the CDR3 is TGTGCCAGCAGTCAGGGGAACTCTGGAAACACCATATATTTT. This sequence encodes CASSQGNSGNTIYF.

The CDR3 protein is CASFRTSGNSYEQYF. In DNA form, the CDR3 reads TGTGCCAGCTTCCGGACTAGCGGGAACTCCTACGAGCAGTACTTC. The V and J genes are TRBV5-5 and TRBJ2-7, with 12 bases matching TRBD2. The germline gives CDR1 SGHKS, CDR2 YYEKEE (reference sequence). V dropped 7 bases and J dropped 0; count of bases not matched to a gene: 5. The CDR3 is 15 residues long.

This chain links TRBV27 with TRBJ2-3; D remains unclear. This CDR3 comprises 16 residues. Germline V CDR1 and CDR2: MNHEY, SMNVEV (reference sequence). V was trimmed by 5 bases and J by 0 bases, leaving 15 bases between them. The DNA for the CDR3 is TGTGCCAGCAGTCCCAGGCTCCTCACTAGCACAGATACGCAGTATTTT. This sequence encodes CASSPRLLTSTDTQYF.

This clone was seen once. The rearrangement joins TRBV28 to TRBJ1-1; no firm D call. Germline V CDR1 and CDR2: MDHEN, SYDVKM. V was clipped by 1 base and J by 8 bases, with 14 bases between them. The CDR3 length is 14 residues. The CDR3 nucleotides read TGTGCCAGCAGTTTATCGCCTCAGGCAGGCGAAGCTTTCTTT. It encodes CASSLSPQAGEAFF. The whole variable domain, filled in from reference TRBV28 and TRBJ1-1, reads DVKVTQSSRYLVKRTGEKVFLECVQDMDHENMFWYRQDPGLGLRLIYFSYDVKMKEKGDIPEGYSVSREKKERFSLILESASTNQTSMYLCASSLSPQAGEAFFGQGTRLTVV.